What follows describes a single T cell receptor beta chain. Followed longitudinally, the Seattle patients had been enrolled during active infection. The data were taken from a study of blood T cell repertoires in COVID-19. Overall study context: COVID-19 samples collected from the United States, Italy and Spain covered acute and convalescent phases. PBMCs, B-cell-depleted T cells, or T cells provided the cDNA or gDNA that made up the material.

The CDR3 totals 16 residues. Germline V lookup: CDR1 LGHNA, CDR2 YNFKEQ. V was pared by 3 bases and J by 1 base, with 10 bases between. In the authors' workflow: Reference gene primer amplification yielded estimated nucleated cell counts. Data came from immunoSEQ multiplex PCR; TCRdb stores just in-frame clones and leaves some out. V, J and clone size derive from that table, while D and trimming were established from the DNA sequence. Here the sample spans 270,000 or so clones, around nine tenths being singletons. Sequencing was carried out using peripheral blood. The TCR sequence derives from a woman younger than 45 with COVID-19, enrolled during active disease. V is TRBV4-2 and J is TRBJ2-6, with a tentative D call TRBD1 (6 bases). CDR3 bases: TGTGCCAGCAGCCATCAGGGGTTTTCTGGGGCCAACGTCCTGACTTTC. Its translation is CASSHQGFSGANVLTF.